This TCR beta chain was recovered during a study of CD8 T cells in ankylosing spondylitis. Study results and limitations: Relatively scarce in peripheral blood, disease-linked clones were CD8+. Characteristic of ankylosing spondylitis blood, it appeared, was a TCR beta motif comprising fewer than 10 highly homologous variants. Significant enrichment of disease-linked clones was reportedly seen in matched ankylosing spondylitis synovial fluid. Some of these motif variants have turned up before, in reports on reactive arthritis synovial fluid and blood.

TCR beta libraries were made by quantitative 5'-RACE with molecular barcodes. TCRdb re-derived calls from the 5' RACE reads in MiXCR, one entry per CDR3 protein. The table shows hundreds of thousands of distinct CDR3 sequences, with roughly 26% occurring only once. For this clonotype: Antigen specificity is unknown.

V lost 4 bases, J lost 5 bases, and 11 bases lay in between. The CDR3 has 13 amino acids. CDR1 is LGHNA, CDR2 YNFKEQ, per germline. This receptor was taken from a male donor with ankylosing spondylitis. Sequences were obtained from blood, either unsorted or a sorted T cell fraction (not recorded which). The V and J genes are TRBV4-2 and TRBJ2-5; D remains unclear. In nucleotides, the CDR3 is TGTGCCAGCAGCCTTAGTGATCGGGAGACCCAGTACTTC. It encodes CASSLSDRETQYF.